The 27 T cell receptor beta chains given below trace back to one sample, sequenced in a study of CD8+ T cells in alopecia areata. Sequencing templates came from extracted RNA that was reverse transcribed into cDNA. Sequenced by immunoSEQ multiplex PCR; TCRdb stores in-frame clones only, minus some. The sample holds some 190,000 clones, 60% seen once. As to treatment: oral pan-JAK inhibitor, 5-10 mg twice daily. This material consisted of CD4+ T cells sorted from blood, taken at week 24, from a patient treated with tofacitinib. These receptor sequences come from a human donor with alopecia areata.

The chain links TRBV29-1 to TRBJ1-1; 7 bases match TRBD1. With 7 bases clipped from V and 1 base from J, the junction kept 6 bases outside the gene matches. The CDR3 has 13 amino acids. Germline CDR1 and CDR2: SQVTM and ANQGSEA. CDR3 loop: CSGLQGTNTEAFF. The CDR3 DNA follows: TGCAGCGGATTACAGGGGACGAACACTGAAGCTTTCTTT.

A single count supports this clone. CDR3 sequence: CASSNRGVDIQYF. Here the CDR3 DNA reads TGTGCCAGCAGCAATAGGGGGGTAGACATTCAGTACTTC. The chain is built from TRBV5-6 and TRBJ2-4, with D possibly being TRBD1 or TRBD2 (6 bases each). Germline CDR1 SGHDT, CDR2 YYEEEE. V shed 4 bases and J shed 8 bases, with 13 bases lying between them. The CDR3 is 13 residues long.

The chain has TRBV29-1 and TRBJ1-1; 8 bases are shared with TRBD1. The J segment lost 2 bases and the V segment lost 6 bases, leaving 8 bases of the junction unmatched. CDR3 length: 14 amino acids. Per germline, CDR1 SQVTM and CDR2 ANQGSEA. CDR3 protein: CSVDGDRRNTEAFF. CDR3 sequence (DNA): TGCAGCGTGGATGGGGACAGGCGAAACACTGAAGCTTTCTTT.

J is TRBJ2-1 and V is TRBV5-1; D is perhaps TRBD1 or TRBD2 (5 bases each). Germline CDR1 SGHRS, CDR2 YFSETQ. The CDR3 extends over 17 amino acids. V lost 4 bases to trimming and J lost 2 bases, with 19 bases between them. CDR3 sequence: CASSPSGTPRPYNEQFF. The DNA of the CDR3 is TGCGCCAGCAGCCCCTCCGGGACCCCCAGGCCCTACAATGAGCAGTTCTTC.

V and J are TRBV5-1 and TRBJ2-1; D gene uncertain. The CDR3 has 11 residues. The ends were cut back, 0 bases at V and 9 bases at J, with 4 bases in the middle. CDR1 and CDR2 from the germline V gene are SGHRS and YFSETQ. Here the CDR3 reads CASSLVGEQFF. The CDR3 DNA sequence: TGCGCCAGCAGCTTGGTTGGTGAGCAGTTCTTC.

The V call is TRBV30, the J call TRBJ1-2; D gene unclear. The CDR3 consists of 13 residues. Germline loops: CDR1 GTSNPN, CDR2 SVGIG (reference sequence). The V and J ends lost 0 bases and 1 base respectively, with 6 bases between them. CDR3 coding DNA: TGTGCCTGGAGTGTACAAATTAACTATGGCTACACCTTC. Translating gives CAWSVQINYGYTF.

The chain recombines TRBV30 with TRBJ1-2; D is unclear. V was cut by 2 bases and J by 7 bases, with 14 bases left in between. CDR3 length equals 13 residues. Germline V gene data show CDR1 as GTSNPN and CDR2 as SVGIG (reference sequence). This CDR3 is CAWSSLVIRGYTF. CDR3 DNA: TGTGCCTGGAGTAGCCTTGTTATCCGTGGCTACACCTTC.

The genes are TRBV7-6 and TRBJ2-1; 11 nucleotides line up with TRBD1. J was trimmed by 9 bases and V by 1 base; bases with no gene match: 5. CDR3 length equals 15 residues. Germline CDR1 and CDR2: SGHVS and FNYEAQ. CDR3: CASSLGGQGAGEQFF. The CDR3, as DNA: TGTGCCAGCAGCTTAGGTGGACAGGGGGCCGGTGAGCAGTTCTTC.

This clone was seen a few times. The rearrangement joins TRBV30 to TRBJ2-7; 7 nucleotides match TRBD1. CDR1 and CDR2 (germline): GTSNPN, SVGIG (reference sequence). V gave up 8 bases and J gave up 5 bases; unmatched junction bases: 9. The CDR3 length is 12 residues. CDR3: CAAQGVRNEQYF. The CDR3 DNA reads as TGTGCCGCGCAGGGGGTAAGGAACGAGCAGTACTTC.

This clone is a singleton in its sample. This chain joins TRBV29-1 and TRBJ2-7; D ambiguous. From germline, CDR1 is SQVTM and CDR2 ANQGSEA. The CDR3 loop spans 15 amino acids. Trimming shortened V by 4 bases and J by 2 bases, and 18 bases separated the two germline ends. The CDR3 nucleotides read TGCAGCGTTGCGAACCGACAAACTATTCCCTACGAGCAGTACTTC. It yields the protein CSVANRQTIPYEQYF.

The rearrangement links TRBV30 to TRBJ2-7, with D possibly matching TRBD1 (6 bases). V gave up 2 bases and J gave up 9 bases, with 17 bases separating them. This CDR3 contains 13 residues. Germline-derived CDR1 and CDR2 are GTSNPN and SVGIG (reference sequence). The CDR3 is CAWSSQRGTGQYF. The DNA of the CDR3 is TGTGCCTGGAGTTCCCAAAGGGGGACGGGGCAGTACTTC. Filled out from reference TRBV30 and TRBJ2-7, the complete variable domain reads SQTIHQWPATLVQPVGSPLSLECTVEGTSNPNLYWYRQAAGRGLQLLFYSVGIGQISSEVPQNLSASRPQDRQFILSSKKLLLSDSGFYLCAWSSQRGTGQYFGPGTRLTVT.

The chain couples TRBV7-2 to TRBJ2-3; D is unresolved. The CDR3 loop spans 15 amino acids. From germline, CDR1 is SGHTA and CDR2 FQGNSA. V dropped 0 bases and J dropped 0 bases, with 7 bases sitting between them. Here the CDR3 reads CASSLARVSTDTQYF. CDR3 bases: TGTGCCAGCAGCTTAGCACGGGTGAGCACAGATACGCAGTATTTT.

This clone was counted between two and nine times. This chain connects TRBV7-2 to TRBJ2-2, with D maybe TRBD1 (6 bases). The germline V gene encodes CDR1 SGHTA and CDR2 FQGNSA. The CDR3 is made up of 15 amino acids. V was shortened by 4 bases and J by 0 bases, with 9 bases between the two germline ends. CDR3 sequence (DNA): TGTGCCAGCAGCTGGGGACAAACGAACACCGGGGAGCTGTTTTTT. It translates to CASSWGQTNTGELFF.

V and J are TRBV7-3 and TRBJ2-5; D possibly corresponds to TRBD1 (6 bases). CDR3 length: 15 amino acids. V lost 5 bases, J lost 1 base, and 14 bases lay in between. Germline values: CDR1 SGHTA, CDR2 FQGTGA. This CDR3 reads CASSPSGGFQETQYF. As DNA, the CDR3 is TGTGCCAGCAGCCCCAGTGGGGGCTTCCAAGAGACCCAGTACTTC. The complete variable domain, with remaining parts taken from reference TRBV7-3 and TRBJ2-5, reads GAGVSQTPSNKVTEKGKYVELRCDPISGHTALYWYRQSLGQGPEFLIYFQGTGAADDSGLPNDRFFAVRPEGSVSTLKIQRTERGDSAVYLCASSPSGGFQETQYFGPGTRLLVL.

V is TRBV30 and J is TRBJ2-3; D uncertain. The germline gives CDR1 GTSNPN, CDR2 SVGIG (reference sequence). This CDR3 is 14 amino acids long. V shed 3 bases and J shed 0 bases, with 10 bases lying between them. The CDR3 spells CAWSVVSSTDTQYF. For the CDR3, the DNA is TGTGCCTGGAGCGTCGTGAGTAGCACAGATACGCAGTATTTT.

The CDR3 DNA reads as TGCAGCGGGCACCCGGGATCCTACAATGAGCAGTTCTTC. Translation: CSGHPGSYNEQFF. V and J are TRBV29-1 and TRBJ2-1; possibly TRBD2 for D (5 bases). Trimming removed 7 bases from V and 1 base from J, with 11 bases in between. The CDR3 extends over 13 amino acids. Germline CDR1 reads SQVTM; CDR2 reads ANQGSEA.

The J gene is TRBJ1-1, the V gene TRBV18; the match to TRBD1 covers 7 bases. The germline V gene has CDR1 KGHSH and CDR2 LQKENI. The CDR3 has 15 amino acids. V lost 4 bases to trimming and J lost 4 bases; unmatched junction nucleotides: 9. CDR3 DNA sequence: TGTGCCAGCTCACTAGAACAGGGGATGGGCACTGAAGCTTTCTTT. Amino acids: CASSLEQGMGTEAFF.

The V and J genes are TRBV10-3 and TRBJ2-5; D possibly corresponds to TRBD1 (5 bases). CDR3 size: 14 residues. CDR1 ENHRY and CDR2 SYGVKD come from the germline V gene. Trimming pared 11 bases from V and 1 base from J, leaving 17 bases between. CDR3 nucleotide sequence: TGTGCCTCCACACAAGACAGAGTCCAAGAGACCCAGTACTTC. This gives the protein CASTQDRVQETQYF.

This clone came up a few times. This CDR3 is CSVGRTGTPYEQYF. CDR3 coding DNA: TGCAGCGTTGGACGGACAGGGACTCCCTACGAGCAGTACTTC. This rearrangement joins TRBV29-1 to TRBJ2-7; 8 positions agree with TRBD1. The CDR3 loop spans 14 amino acids. Trimming at V came to 4 bases and at J to 2 bases, leaving 7 bases not matched to a gene. CDR1 and CDR2 from the germline V gene are SQVTM and ANQGSEA.

The chain employs TRBV7-7 and TRBJ2-2; D call uncertain. V dropped 5 bases and J dropped 7 bases, with 8 bases sitting between them. This CDR3 region has 12 residues. Germline loops: CDR1 SSHAT, CDR2 FNYEAQ (reference sequence). As DNA, the CDR3 is TGTGCCAGCAGCAGGACGGGCGGGGAGCTGTTTTTT. Translated, it gives CASSRTGGELFF. The full variable domain, in which reference TRBV7-7 and TRBJ2-2 provide the parts outside the CDR3, is GAGVSQSPRYKVTKRGQDVTLRCDPISSHATLYWYQQALGQGPEFLTYFNYEAQPDKSGLPSDRFSAERPEGSISTLTIQRTEQRDSAMYRCASSRTGGELFFGEGSRLTVL.

This clone occurred a few times. The V call is TRBV19, the J call TRBJ1-2; 7 bases match TRBD1. Per germline, CDR1 LNHDA and CDR2 SQIVND (reference sequence). V was clipped by 5 bases and J by 0 bases; unmatched bases: 6. There are 15 residues in the CDR3. CDR3: CASSLPTGPNYGYTF. CDR3 DNA sequence: TGTGCCAGTAGTCTCCCGACAGGGCCTAACTATGGCTACACCTTC.

Judged by abundance, this clone is medium-sized. The CDR3 region is CATSRTGSGNSPLHF. The DNA for the CDR3 is TGTGCCACCAGCAGGACAGGGTCCGGGAATTCACCCCTCCACTTT. V and J are TRBV15 and TRBJ1-6; 7 bases line up with TRBD1. The germline CDR1 and CDR2 sequences are LNHNV and YYDKDF (reference sequence). The CDR3 is made up of 15 amino acids. V lost 3 bases and J lost 7; bases outside the gene matches: 6.

In its sample, this clone was seen a few times. The V and J genes are TRBV7-2 and TRBJ2-5; tentatively, D is TRBD2 (5 bases). CDR1 SGHTA and CDR2 FQGNSA come from the germline V gene. Trimming left V 5 bases short and J 5 bases short, with 12 bases between. The CDR3 totals 13 residues. The CDR3 DNA reads as TGTGCCAGCAGCCTTTGGCCGGGGGAGACCCAGTACTTC. This gives the protein CASSLWPGETQYF.

This clone was seen a few times. The chain links TRBV29-1 to TRBJ2-1; 14 nucleotides match TRBD2. V gave up 1 base and J gave up 15 bases; unmatched junction bases: 8. The germline gives CDR1 SQVTM, CDR2 ANQGSEA. CDR3 length: 14 residues. The CDR3 bases are TGCAGCGTTGAAGGGACTAGCGGGGGGAGTAGGCGGTTCTTC. This codes for CSVEGTSGGSRRFF.

This clone has only a few counts. V and J are TRBV4-1 and TRBJ2-2, with D hard to call. From germline, CDR1 is MGHRA and CDR2 YSYEKL. This CDR3 has 12 amino acids. V lost 4 bases to trimming and J lost 8 bases, with 8 bases between them. The DNA of the CDR3 is TGCGCCAGCAGCCTGCTAGGGGGGGAGCTGTTTTTT. It specifies CASSLLGGELFF.

This clone was observed a handful of times. V and J are TRBV19 and TRBJ1-6; possible D gene TRBD1, 5 bases. Germline V CDR1 and CDR2: LNHDA, SQIVND (reference sequence). V was clipped by 4 bases and J by 2 bases, with 9 bases between them. This CDR3 spans 15 amino acids. The CDR3 DNA sequence: TGTGCCAGTAGTAAGGGGAGCACCTATAATTCACCCCTCCACTTT. It is translated as CASSKGSTYNSPLHF.

The chain couples TRBV2 to TRBJ2-3; possible D gene TRBD2, 7 bases. The CDR3 runs to 12 residues. The germline V gene encodes CDR1 SNHLY and CDR2 FYNNEI. The V gene lost 6 bases and the J gene lost 4 bases, with 8 bases spanning the gap. DNA for the CDR3: TGTGCCAGCAGCGGGGGGCCAGATACGCAGTATTTT. This gives the protein CASSGGPDTQYF.